The TCR beta chain under discussion was sequenced for a study of early T cells in non-severe SARS-CoV-2 infection. In the library, individual cDNA molecules carried attached unique molecular identifiers. One entry per CDR3 protein results from TCRdb running MiXCR on the 5' RACE reads. The sample has about 83,000 distinct CDR3 sequences; around 15% are singletons. The CDR3 totals 16 residues. After removal of 5 bases from V and 1 base from J, the junction contained 5 bases not matched to a gene. CDR1 and CDR2 (germline): SGHRS, YFSETQ. This clonotype was seen a few times. The chain recombines TRBV5-1 with TRBJ2-5; 13 bases align to TRBD2. The sequence was collected from an adult who was a healthcare worker with PCR-confirmed SARS-CoV-2 infection or an uninfected control (not recorded which). Sequencing was done on a sample of whole blood. The CDR3 region is CASRATSGGAQETQYF. The CDR3 bases are TGCGCCAGCAGAGCCACTAGCGGGGGGGCCCAAGAGACCCAGTACTTC.